These T cell receptor beta chains were read from a single sample in a study of beta chain features in type 1 diabetes. Sequencing used immunoSEQ multiplex PCR; TCRdb keeps in-frame clones, though not all of them. The data hold some 700,000 clones, with under 15% observed a single time. The sample was naive CD4+ T cells from blood. Receptor source: a man aged 18 to 30 with type 1 diabetes. Each CDR3 is given with its conserved first and last residue. D genes are given only for firm matches. Rows may omit the clone size; those that give it use once, few, many or a size class.

size: few
V: TRBV5-6
D: -
J: TRBJ1-1
DNA: TGTGCCAGCAGCAATCACCCGACGGCGAACACTGAAGCTTTCTTT
CDR3: CASSNHPTANTEAFF

size: -
V: TRBV5-1
D: -
J: TRBJ2-7
DNA: TGCGCCACCCGGGGGAACAGCCCCTACGAGCAGTACTTC
CDR3: CATRGNSPYEQYF

size: few
V: TRBV5-1
D: -
J: TRBJ1-5
DNA: TGCGCCAGCAGCTTGGGTGGGTCGGGTCAGCCCCAGCATTTT
CDR3: CASSLGGSGQPQHF

size: -
V: TRBV5-1
D: TRBD1
J: TRBJ1-1
DNA: TGCGCCAGCAGTCAAGGGACAGGGAATCCCACTGAAGCTTTCTTT
CDR3: CASSQGTGNPTEAFF

size: -
V: TRBV7-9
D: TRBD1
J: TRBJ1-1
DNA: TGTGCCAGCAGCTTATTGACAGGGGCAAAGGGAACTGAAGCTTTCTTT
CDR3: CASSLLTGAKGTEAFF

size: -
V: TRBV13
D: -
J: TRBJ1-2
DNA: TGTGCCAGCAGAATTGAGAAAATCTACACCTTC
CDR3: CASRIEKIYTF

size: -
V: TRBV30
D: TRBD1
J: TRBJ1-6
DNA: TGTGCCTGGGATGTCGACAGGGGGAATTCACCCCTCCACTTT
CDR3: CAWDVDRGNSPLHF

size: few
V: TRBV7-3
D: -
J: TRBJ1-2
DNA: TGTGCCAGCAGCGTCCAGGGAACAGGGCTCATCACCTTC
CDR3: CASSVQGTGLITF

size: -
V: TRBV5-6
D: -
J: TRBJ2-5
DNA: TGTGCCAGCAGCTTGTGGTTCGGAGAGACCCAGTACTTC
CDR3: CASSLWFGETQYF

size: -
V: TRBV25-1
D: -
J: TRBJ1-5
DNA: TGTGCCAGCAGTTCAGGGGAGGGTCAGCCCCAGCATTTT
CDR3: CASSSGEGQPQHF

size: few
V: TRBV30
D: TRBD2
J: TRBJ2-7
DNA: TGTGCCTGGAGCAAGCGGGGAACGGACGAGCAGTACTTC
CDR3: CAWSKRGTDEQYF

size: few
V: TRBV4-1
D: -
J: TRBJ2-1
DNA: TGCGCCAGCAGCCAGGGACGGAACTCCTACAATGAGCAGTTCTTC
CDR3: CASSQGRNSYNEQFF

size: few
V: TRBV10-3
D: -
J: TRBJ2-4
DNA: TGTGCCATCAGCAGTACAGAGAACATTCAGTACTTC
CDR3: CAISSTENIQYF

size: few
V: TRBV2
D: -
J: TRBJ1-4
DNA: TGTGCCAGCAGTGAGATGGACGGGCTGGGGTTTTTT
CDR3: CASSEMDGLGFF

size: few
V: TRBV28
D: TRBD1
J: TRBJ1-2
DNA: TGTGCCAGCAGTCGACAGGGGCTCTACACCTTC
CDR3: CASSRQGLYTF

size: -
V: TRBV7-2
D: TRBD1
J: TRBJ2-3
DNA: TGTGCCAGCAGCTTCGGACAGGGCCGGGCAGATACGCAGTATTTT
CDR3: CASSFGQGRADTQYF

size: -
V: TRBV4-1
D: TRBD2
J: TRBJ2-3
DNA: TGCGCCAGCAGCCAAGGACTAGCGGGGAGCACAGATACGCAGTATTTT
CDR3: CASSQGLAGSTDTQYF

size: few
V: TRBV30
D: -
J: TRBJ1-4
DNA: TGTGCCTGGAGTGATACACCCGGCACTAATGAAAAACTGTTTTTT
CDR3: CAWSDTPGTNEKLFF

size: few
V: TRBV30
D: -
J: TRBJ1-5
DNA: TGTGCCTGGATGGGGGGCGACAATCAGCCCCAGCATTTT
CDR3: CAWMGGDNQPQHF

size: few
V: TRBV2
D: TRBD2
J: TRBJ2-3
DNA: TGTGCCAGCAGTCGGCTAGCGGGTTTCACAGATACGCAGTATTTT
CDR3: CASSRLAGFTDTQYF

size: -
V: TRBV9
D: TRBD1
J: TRBJ2-1
DNA: TGTGCCAGCAGCGGTCCGGGACAGGGGTCCTACAATGAGCAGTTCTTC
CDR3: CASSGPGQGSYNEQFF

size: -
V: TRBV5-1
D: TRBD2
J: TRBJ2-3
DNA: TGCGCCAGCAGCTTCCCTCCGACTAGCGGGGGGGTCACAGATACGCAGTATTTT
CDR3: CASSFPPTSGGVTDTQYF

size: -
V: TRBV5-1
D: -
J: TRBJ1-2
DNA: TGCGCCAGCAGCTTCCAAATCAGGGACCCCTATGGCTACACCTTC
CDR3: CASSFQIRDPYGYTF

size: few
V: TRBV10-3
D: -
J: TRBJ2-1
DNA: TGTGCCATCAGTGGGGCAAGTACCTACAATGAGCAGTTCTTC
CDR3: CAISGASTYNEQFF

size: few
V: TRBV7-9
D: -
J: TRBJ2-7
DNA: TGTGCCAGCCACGGGGACGGATTCTACGAGCAGTACTTC
CDR3: CASHGDGFYEQYF

size: few
V: TRBV5-6
D: -
J: TRBJ1-6
DNA: TGTGCCAGCAGCTCGGGACAAACCCTCCACTTT
CDR3: CASSSGQTLHF